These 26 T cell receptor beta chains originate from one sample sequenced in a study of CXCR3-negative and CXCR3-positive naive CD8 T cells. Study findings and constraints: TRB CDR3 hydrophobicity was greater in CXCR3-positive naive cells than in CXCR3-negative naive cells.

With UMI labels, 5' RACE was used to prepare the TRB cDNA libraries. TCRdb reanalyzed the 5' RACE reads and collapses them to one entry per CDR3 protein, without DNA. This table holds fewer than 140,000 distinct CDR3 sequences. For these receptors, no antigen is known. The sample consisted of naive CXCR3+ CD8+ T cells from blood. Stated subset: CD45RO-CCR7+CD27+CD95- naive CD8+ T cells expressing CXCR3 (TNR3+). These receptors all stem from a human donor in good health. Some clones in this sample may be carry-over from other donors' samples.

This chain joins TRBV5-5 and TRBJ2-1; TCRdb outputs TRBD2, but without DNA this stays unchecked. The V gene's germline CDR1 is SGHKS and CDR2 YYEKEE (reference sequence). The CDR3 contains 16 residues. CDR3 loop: CASSLSRLAAYNEQFF.

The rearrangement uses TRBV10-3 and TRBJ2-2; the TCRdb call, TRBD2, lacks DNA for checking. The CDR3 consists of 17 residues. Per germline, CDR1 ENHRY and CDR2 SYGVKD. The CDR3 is CAISQPGTSDNTGELFF.

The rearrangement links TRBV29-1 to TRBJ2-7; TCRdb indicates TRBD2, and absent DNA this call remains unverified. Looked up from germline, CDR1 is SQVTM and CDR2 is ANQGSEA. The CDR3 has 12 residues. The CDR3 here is CSVAAAHYEQYF.

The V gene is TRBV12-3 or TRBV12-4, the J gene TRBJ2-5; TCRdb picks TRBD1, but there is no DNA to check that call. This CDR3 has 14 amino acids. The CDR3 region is CASSVGQGGETQYF.

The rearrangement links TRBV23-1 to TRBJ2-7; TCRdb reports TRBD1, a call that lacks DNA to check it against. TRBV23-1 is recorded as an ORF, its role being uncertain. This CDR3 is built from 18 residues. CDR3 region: CASSQPQPASGNSYEQYF.

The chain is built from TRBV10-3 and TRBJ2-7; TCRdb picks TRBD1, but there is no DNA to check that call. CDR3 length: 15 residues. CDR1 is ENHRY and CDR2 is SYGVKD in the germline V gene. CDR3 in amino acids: CAISSPGGGAYEQYF.

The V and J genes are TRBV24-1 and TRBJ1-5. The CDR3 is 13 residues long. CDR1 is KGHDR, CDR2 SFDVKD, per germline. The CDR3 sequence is CATPGLQNQPQHF.

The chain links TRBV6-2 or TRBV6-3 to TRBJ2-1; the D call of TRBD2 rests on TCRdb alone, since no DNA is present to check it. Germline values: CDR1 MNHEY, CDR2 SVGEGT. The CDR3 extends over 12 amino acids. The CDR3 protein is CASLAGYNEQFF.

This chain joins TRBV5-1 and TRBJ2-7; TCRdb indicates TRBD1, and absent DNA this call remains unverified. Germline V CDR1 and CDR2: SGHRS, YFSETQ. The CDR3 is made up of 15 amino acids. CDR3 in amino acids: CASSLGTGWTYEQYF.

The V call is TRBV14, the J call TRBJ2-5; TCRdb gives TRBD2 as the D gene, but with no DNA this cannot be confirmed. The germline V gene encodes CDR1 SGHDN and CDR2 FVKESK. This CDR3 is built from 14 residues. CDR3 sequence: CASSSGGLQETQYF.

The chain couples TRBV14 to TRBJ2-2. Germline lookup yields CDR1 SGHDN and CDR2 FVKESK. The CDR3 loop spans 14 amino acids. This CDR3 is CASSQEWNTGELFF.

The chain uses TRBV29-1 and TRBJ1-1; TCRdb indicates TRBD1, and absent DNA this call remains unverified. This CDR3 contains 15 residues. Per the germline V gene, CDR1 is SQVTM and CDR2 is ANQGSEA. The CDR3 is CSVAPRGGVNTEAFF.

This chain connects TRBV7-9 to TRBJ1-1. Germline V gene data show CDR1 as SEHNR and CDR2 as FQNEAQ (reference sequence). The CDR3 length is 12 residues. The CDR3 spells CASSLWGTEAFF.

CDR3 sequence: CSVERGRNTGELFF. V and J are TRBV29-1 and TRBJ2-2; absent DNA, TCRdb's TRBD1 call cannot be checked. The CDR3 extends over 14 amino acids. CDR1 is SQVTM and CDR2 is ANQGSEA in the germline V gene.

CDR3 in amino acids: CASSDELTFYNEQFF. The chain is built from TRBV5-1 and TRBJ2-1. Germline V gene data show CDR1 as SGHRS and CDR2 as YFSETQ. The CDR3 contains 15 residues.

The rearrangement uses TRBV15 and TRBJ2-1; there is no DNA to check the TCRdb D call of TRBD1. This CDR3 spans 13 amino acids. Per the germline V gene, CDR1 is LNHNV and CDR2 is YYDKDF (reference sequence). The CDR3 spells CATSRDLAGVQFF.

The CDR3 sequence: CASTNGFTEAFF. This rearrangement joins TRBV19 to TRBJ1-1. The CDR3 is 12 amino acids. Germline-derived CDR1 and CDR2 are LNHDA and SQIVND (reference sequence).

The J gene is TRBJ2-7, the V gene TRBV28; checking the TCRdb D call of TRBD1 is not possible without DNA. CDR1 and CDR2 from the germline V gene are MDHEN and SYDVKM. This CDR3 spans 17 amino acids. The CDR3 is CASGFRDRGLHSYEQYF.

CDR3 residues: CASNGGGEQFF. The chain has TRBV2 and TRBJ2-1; the TRBD1 assignment by TCRdb is unverifiable without DNA. The CDR3 runs 11 residues. From germline, CDR1 is SNHLY and CDR2 FYNNEI. The full variable domain, its missing parts supplied by reference TRBV2 and TRBJ2-1, is EPEVTQTPSHQVTQMGQEVILRCVPISNHLYFYWYRQILGQKVEFLVSFYNNEISEKSEIFDDQFSVERPDGSNFTLKIRSTKLEDSAMYFCASNGGGEQFFGPGTRLTVL.

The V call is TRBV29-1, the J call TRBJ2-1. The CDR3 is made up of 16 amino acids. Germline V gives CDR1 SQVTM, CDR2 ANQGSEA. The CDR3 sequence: CSVEDAGRSSYNEQFF.

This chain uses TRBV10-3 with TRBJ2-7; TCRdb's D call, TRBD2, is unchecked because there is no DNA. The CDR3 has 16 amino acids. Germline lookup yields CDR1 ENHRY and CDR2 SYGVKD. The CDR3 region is CAISEPSGSDSYEQYF.

The CDR3 is CASSPPDSFQDTQYF. V usage is TRBV7-2 and J usage is TRBJ2-3; with no DNA, the TCRdb D assignment of TRBD1 cannot be verified. Germline V gene sequence: CDR1 SGHTA, CDR2 FQGNSA. The CDR3 runs 15 residues.

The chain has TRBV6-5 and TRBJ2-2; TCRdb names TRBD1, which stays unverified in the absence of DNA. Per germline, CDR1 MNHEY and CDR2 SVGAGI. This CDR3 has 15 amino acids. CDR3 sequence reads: CASSAGGANTGELFF.

The CDR3 loop reads CASSSQDRGSYEQYF. The rearrangement joins TRBV12-3 or TRBV12-4 to TRBJ2-7. This CDR3 has 15 amino acids.

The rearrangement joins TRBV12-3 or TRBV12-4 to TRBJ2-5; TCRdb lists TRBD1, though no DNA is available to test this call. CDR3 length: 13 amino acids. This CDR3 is CASGPGGRKTQYF.

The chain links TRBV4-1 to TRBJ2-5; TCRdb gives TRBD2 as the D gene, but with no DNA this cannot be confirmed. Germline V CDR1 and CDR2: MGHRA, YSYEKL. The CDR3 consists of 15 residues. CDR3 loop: CASSQERLPGRTQYF.